A selection of T cell receptor beta chains follows, all from one sample in a study of blood T cell repertoires in COVID-19. The protocol was immunoSEQ multiplex PCR, while the TCRdb copy is restricted to in-frame clones and leaves out a portion. The repertoire has 200,000 to 250,000 clones, roughly 85% of them found once; the top ten carry 10% to 11%. The sequenced material came from PBMCs or T cells enriched from blood (not recorded which). Receptors were obtained from a young man who had recovered from COVID-19. Both conserved end residues are part of each CDR3. A D gene is named only where the DNA matches it firmly. Size tells how often a clone was seen (once, few, many) or the class of an expanded clone, and some rows leave it out.

size	V	J	D	DNA	CDR3
NA	TRBV6-2/TRBV6-3	TRBJ2-7	TRBD1	TGTGCCAGCAGTAGGACAGGGGCCACCTACGAGCAGTACTTC	CASSRTGATYEQYF
NA	TRBV7-6	TRBJ2-7	TRBD2	TGTGCCAGCAGCTTAGGCGGGTCTGGGACTAGCACTTTCTACGAGCAGTACTTC	CASSLGGSGTSTFYEQYF
NA	TRBV29-1	TRBJ2-7	NA	TGCAGCGTTGAACTTTCGGCGGGGAGCTCCTACGAGCAGTACTTC	CSVELSAGSSYEQYF
NA	TRBV6-2/TRBV6-3	TRBJ1-1	NA	TGTGCCAGCAGTTACGGCGACGGAGGGAAGCCAGAAGCTTTCTTT	CASSYGDGGKPEAFF
NA	TRBV30	TRBJ2-5	NA	TGTGCCTGGAGCGGCGGGGGCCTAGAAGAGACCCAGTACTTC	CAWSGGGLEETQYF
once	TRBV19	TRBJ1-4	NA	TGTGCCAGTAGTATAGTACAGCCCGAAAAACTGTTTTTT	CASSIVQPEKLFF
NA	TRBV4-1	TRBJ1-1	TRBD1	TGCGCCAGCAGCCAAGGGCAGGGGGTTGAGGCTTTCTTT	CASSQGQGVEAFF
NA	TRBV29-1	TRBJ1-1	NA	TGCAGCGTTGGTAGCCTTCGGAACACTGAAGCTTTCTTT	CSVGSLRNTEAFF
NA	TRBV15	TRBJ2-2	TRBD2	TGTGCCACCAGCGCCGGACTAGCGGGAGACACCGGGGAGCTGTTTTTT	CATSAGLAGDTGELFF
NA	TRBV7-9	TRBJ2-5	NA	TGTGCCAGCAGCTTAGCGGCGGTGGAGACCCAGTACTTC	CASSLAAVETQYF
NA	TRBV7-2	TRBJ2-7	TRBD1	TGTGCCAGCAGCTTAGGGGGACAGACCTACGAGCAGTACTTC	CASSLGGQTYEQYF
once	TRBV3-1/TRBV3-2	TRBJ1-5	NA	TGTGCCAGCAGCCAAGACTCCGGGGGTACGAGCAATCAGCCCCAGCATTTT	CASSQDSGGTSNQPQHF
NA	TRBV2	TRBJ2-7	TRBD2	TGTGCCAGCACGCGGGAGGCTAAAGGCGAGCAGTACTTC	CASTREAKGEQYF
once	TRBV4-1	TRBJ1-2	NA	TGCGCCAGCAGCCAAGATCCATGGACAGATTATGGCTACACCTTC	CASSQDPWTDYGYTF
NA	TRBV29-1	TRBJ1-1	NA	TGCAGCGTTGTAGGAGGGCGGAACACTGAAGCTTTCTTT	CSVVGGRNTEAFF
NA	TRBV5-1	TRBJ2-1	NA	TGCGCCAGCAGCTTGCTGGGGGCCAACGGGAATGAGCAGTTCTTC	CASSLLGANGNEQFF
NA	TRBV28	TRBJ2-7	NA	TGTGCCAGCATCAGGCAGGGGCCCTACGAGCAGTACTTC	CASIRQGPYEQYF
NA	TRBV6-5	TRBJ2-1	TRBD2	TGTGCCAGCAGTCCAAGCGGGAGGGTCTACAATGAGCAGTTCTTC	CASSPSGRVYNEQFF
NA	TRBV7-9	TRBJ2-7	NA	TGTGCCAGCGGCGGGCAATACGAGCAGTACTTC	CASGGQYEQYF
NA	TRBV14	TRBJ2-7	TRBD1	TGTGCCAGCAGCCGAAGCACGGGACAGGAAAACTACGAGCAGTACTTC	CASSRSTGQENYEQYF
NA	TRBV24-1	TRBJ2-2	TRBD2	TGTGCCACCAGTGAGCCACGCGGACTAGCGACGGCCGGGGAGCTGTTTTTT	CATSEPRGLATAGELFF
once	TRBV4-2	TRBJ2-7	NA	TGTGCCAGCAGCCAGTTGAGGGGGGGGTACGAGCAGTACTTC	CASSQLRGGYEQYF
once	TRBV15	TRBJ2-7	TRBD1	TGTGCCACCAGCACCCCGGGACAGGGGTCCTACGAGCAGTACTTC	CATSTPGQGSYEQYF
NA	TRBV19	TRBJ2-7	NA	TGTGCCAGTAGTATCGGTCTCGGGGGAAGCTCCTACGAGCAGTACTTC	CASSIGLGGSSYEQYF
once	TRBV5-5	TRBJ1-1	NA	TGTGCCAGCAGCCAAAGCGGGGGGAGGTCGATGAACACTGAAGCTTTCTTT	CASSQSGGRSMNTEAFF
NA	TRBV28	TRBJ2-7	TRBD2	TGTGCCAGCAGTTATGGACTAGCGGCGGAGGTTAGGGGTTACGAGCAGTACTTC	CASSYGLAAEVRGYEQYF
NA	TRBV30	TRBJ2-7	NA	TGTGCCTGGAGTGGATGGGGGCTATACGAGCAGTACTTC	CAWSGWGLYEQYF